This T cell receptor (beta chain) was recorded in a study of blood T cell repertoires in COVID-19. Looking at the study overall: Samples representing acute and convalescent COVID-19 were sourced from the United States, Italy and Spain. T cells, B-cell-depleted T cells, or PBMCs provided the cDNA or gDNA that served as material.

This clone has a single count. The CDR3 is made up of 17 amino acids. CDR1 and CDR2 from the germline V gene are SGHVS and FNYEAQ. V shed 2 bases and J 2 bases; nucleotides not matched to a gene: 7. Under the authors' procedure: Amplifying reference gene primers gave estimates of nucleated cell counts. Clones were sequenced by immunoSEQ multiplex PCR, and TCRdb holds only the in-frame ones, with some missing. V and J calls and clone size follow that table, whereas D and trimming were derived from the DNA. This table holds around 84,000 clones, about 83% found once. The specimen was peripheral blood. The sequence derives from an elderly man with active or convalescent COVID-19. The chain links TRBV7-6 to TRBJ2-1; 9 positions agree with TRBD2. DNA for the CDR3: TGTGCCAGCAGCTTATCGATTAGCGGGGGCACCTACAATGAGCAGTTCTTC. Its protein product is CASSLSISGGTYNEQFF.